This TCR beta chain was recorded in a study of molecular identifiers for immune sequencing clone quantification. Both previously described methods and listed TCR primers were employed to make bulk TCR libraries. TCRdb independently ran MiXCR on the PCR reads; one entry per CDR3 protein. Seen here are approximately 590,000 distinct CDR3 sequences, roughly 23% observed once, and the top ten hold approximately 0.75%. General study points: Even with more than 950,000 naive cells present, spiked Jurkat TCR RNA from one cell was reportedly detectable.

This CDR3 is 15 amino acids long. Germline loops: CDR1 LNHNV, CDR2 YYDKDF (reference sequence). Remarks on this clonotype: Its specificity is unknown. This could be a read error, since a much larger clone is one nucleotide away.

The sequenced sample consisted of naive CD8+ T cells from blood, with Jurkat cell RNA spiked in. The sample's subset: FACS-sorted CD8+CD4-CCR7+CD45RA+ naive T cells. The TCR comes from a human donor in good health. Some libraries in this study had Jurkat cell RNA spiked in. The chain couples TRBV15 to TRBJ2-1, with 7 bases fitting TRBD1. CDR3 bases: TGTACCACCGCGGAGGCAGGGGGTTATCACAATGAGCAGTTCTTC. Amino acid sequence: CTTAEAGGYHNEQFF.